The rows below give T cell receptor beta chains drawn from one sample of a study of beta chain features in type 1 diabetes. Libraries were prepared by immunoSEQ multiplex PCR; TCRdb keeps only in-frame clonotypes and omits some of them. The repertoire holds hundreds of thousands of clones, with approximately 11% as singletons. The specimen was naive CD4+ T cells from blood. The receptors stem from a woman aged 30 to 39 in good health. The conserved cysteine and the conserved F or W are not part of the CDR3 here. Fields, in order: V gene, clone size, CDR3 protein. Clone size is shown for a subset of rows, as once, few, many or a class of expanded clone.

TRBV5-1 few ASSIWGPGELF
TRBV30 - AWSKGTTTNEKLF
TRBV11-3 - ASSLAGTSGYNEQF
TRBV2 - ASSKGASYAGYT
TRBV19 - ASRRTSGSETQY
TRBV18 - ASSPPGLVEETQY
TRBV27 few ASSSLAVSYNEQF
TRBV28 few ASSAGTSDQETQY
TRBV7-3 few ASSSAGGSYNEQF
TRBV28 - ASKTSGRNEQF
TRBV15 few ATSRDRDSQETQY
TRBV4-2 few ASSQVGGGKAYEQY
TRBV9 few ASSVGLAGTYEQY
TRBV15 - ATSRPLADVGGTQY
TRBV29-1 few SVVLAGDNEQF
TRBV29-1 - SVATGTGFEKLF
TRBV30 - AWSVQGGDTEAF
TRBV27 - ASRRTGVVYEQY
TRBV18 few ASSPIVGGQETQY
TRBV7-2 - ASSLWTRGSGETQY
TRBV11-2 few ASSLVLADTQY
TRBV6-6 - ASSYGLAGGSDTQY
TRBV28 few ASSLSQGYYEQY
TRBV10-3 few AISESGQGAPRAF
TRBV6-5 few ASMVRASTYEQY
TRBV30 few AWSRDRGEEQY
TRBV6-5 few ASRQGQGGQPQH
TRBV2 few ASSESWGRDYGYT
TRBV30 - AWSSKLAGADNEQF
TRBV7-9 few ASRTSGNEQF
TRBV9 few ASSRGGQDKHTQY
TRBV28 - ASSFGQASQPQH
TRBV5-1 - ASSLEGLGQD
TRBV9 - ASSTRGQGFTGELF
TRBV28 few ASSLEALGTGSTDTQY
TRBV9 few ASAAGPSTDTQY
TRBV5-8 - ASSTGLAGNYNEQF
TRBV13 few ASSHRDLSSYEQY
TRBV14 - ASSQGLQETQY
TRBV19 - ASSMWGRDQF
TRBV11-2 few ASSLVSEVGSRGKTQY
TRBV6-5 - ASSYDSSFGYEQY
TRBV14 - ASSGRQHNEQF